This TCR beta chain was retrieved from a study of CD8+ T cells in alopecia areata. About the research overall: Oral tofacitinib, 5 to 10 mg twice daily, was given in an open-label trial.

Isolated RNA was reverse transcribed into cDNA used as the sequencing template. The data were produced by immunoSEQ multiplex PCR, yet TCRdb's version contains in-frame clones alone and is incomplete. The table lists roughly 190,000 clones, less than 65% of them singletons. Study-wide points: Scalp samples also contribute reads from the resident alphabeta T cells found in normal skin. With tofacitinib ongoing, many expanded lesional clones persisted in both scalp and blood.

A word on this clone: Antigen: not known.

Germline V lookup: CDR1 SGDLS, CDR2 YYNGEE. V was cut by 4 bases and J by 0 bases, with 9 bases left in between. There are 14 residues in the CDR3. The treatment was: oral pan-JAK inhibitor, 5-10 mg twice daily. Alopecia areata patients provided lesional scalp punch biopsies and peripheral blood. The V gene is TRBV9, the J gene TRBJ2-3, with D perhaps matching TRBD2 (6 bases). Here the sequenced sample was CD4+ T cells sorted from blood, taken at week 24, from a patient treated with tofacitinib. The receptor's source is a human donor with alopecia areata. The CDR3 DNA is TGTGCCAGCAGCAAAAGCGGGAGCACAGATACGCAGTATTTT. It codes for CASSKSGSTDTQYF.